This T cell receptor beta chain was recovered during a study of molecular identifiers for immune sequencing clone quantification. TCRdb re-derived calls from the PCR reads in MiXCR, one entry per CDR3 protein. This sample has about half a million distinct CDR3 sequences; about 26% occur once, and the top ten carry around 0.8%. The V segment lost 5 bases and the J segment 5 bases; nucleotides outside the gene matches: 4. The CDR3 contains 14 residues. The germline CDR1 and CDR2 sequences are SEHNR and FQNEAQ (reference sequence). This chain links TRBV7-9 with TRBJ2-1, with 9 bases lining up with TRBD2. The specimen was naive CD8+ T cells from blood, with Jurkat cell RNA spiked in. The subset is: FACS-sorted CD8+CD4-CCR7+CD45RA+ naive T cells. The sequence was collected from a human donor in good health. Some libraries in this study had Jurkat cell RNA spiked in. The CDR3: CASSETSGDNEQFF. CDR3 nucleotides: TGTGCCAGCAGCGAGACTAGCGGAGACAATGAGCAGTTCTTC.